These 31 T cell receptor beta chains share one sample of origin, sequenced in a study of T cell responses to AZD1222 COVID-19 vaccine. The repertoire was sequenced with immunoSEQ multiplex PCR; TCRdb's copy has only in-frame clones and lacks some. The sample comprises fewer than 150,000 clones, more than 85% of which are singletons, and about 0.86% rests with the top ten. Material: peripheral blood, obtained on day 0 of AZD1222 vaccination. The receptor set was obtained from an adult in good health.

J is TRBJ2-3 and V is TRBV12-3 or TRBV12-4; D is ambiguous. V lost 6 bases and J 6 bases, leaving 13 bases between the germline ends. The CDR3 length is 13 residues. This CDR3 is CASSSTTRDTQYF. For the CDR3, the DNA is TGTGCCAGCAGCTCCACCACCAGGGATACGCAGTATTTT.

CDR3 sequence (DNA): TGTGCCTGGAGTGGACAGTACTATGGCTACACCTTC. It yields the protein CAWSGQYYGYTF. The J gene is TRBJ1-2, the V gene TRBV30, with D possibly being TRBD1 (5 bases). CDR1 GTSNPN and CDR2 SVGIG come from the germline V gene (reference sequence). The CDR3 length is 12 residues. Trimming pared 1 base from V and 3 bases from J, leaving 6 bases between.

V and J are TRBV7-9 and TRBJ2-7; 7 bases fit TRBD2. In germline, CDR1 is SEHNR, CDR2 FQNEAQ (reference sequence). The CDR3 spans 15 residues. After removal of 3 bases from V and 0 bases from J, the junction contained 5 bases not matched to a gene. The CDR3 DNA sequence: TGTGCCAGCAGCTTCCTCTTAGCGGGCTCCTACGAGCAGTACTTC. Translation gives CASSFLLAGSYEQYF.

J is TRBJ2-3 and V is TRBV12-3 or TRBV12-4; D call uncertain. The CDR3 has 12 amino acids. The V end was cut by 7 bases, the J end by 0 bases, with 5 bases between. As DNA, the CDR3 is TGTGCCAGCAAACAAAGCACAGATACGCAGTATTTT. Protein product: CASKQSTDTQYF.

J is TRBJ1-5 and V is TRBV6-5; possible D gene TRBD1, 6 bases. With 7 bases removed from V and 1 base from J, the gap between germline ends came to 14 bases. This CDR3 is built from 15 residues. Germline V lookup: CDR1 MNHEY, CDR2 SVGAGI. The CDR3 DNA reads TGTGCCAGCACCCGGACAGCCCAGAGCAATCAGCCCCAGCATTTT. Its translation: CASTRTAQSNQPQHF.

This chain joins TRBV6-5 and TRBJ1-1; D gene ambiguous. Between the trimmed V and J ends, which lost 6 bases and 1 base, there was a span of 6 bases. Germline lookup yields CDR1 MNHEY and CDR2 SVGAGI. This CDR3 has 12 amino acids. The CDR3 nucleotides are TGTGCCAGCAGATCTAGGAACACTGAAGCTTTCTTT. This sequence encodes CASRSRNTEAFF.

This clone occurred once. The chain employs TRBV7-8 and TRBJ2-5, with D possibly being TRBD2 (5 bases). The CDR3 is 14 amino acids. V was trimmed by 5 bases and J by 4 bases, leaving 14 bases between them. Germline loops: CDR1 SGHVS, CDR2 FQNEAQ. Written as DNA, the CDR3 is TGTGCCAGCAGCATTCTAGCTCGGGGAGAGACCCAGTACTTC. Its protein is CASSILARGETQYF.

The V call is TRBV12-5, the J call TRBJ2-1; TRBD1 might be the D (5 bases). Germline CDR1 and CDR2: LGHNT and FRNRAP. V lost 1 base and J 0 bases, leaving 16 bases between the germline ends. CDR3 size: 18 residues. CDR3 in DNA: TGTGCTAGTGGTTTGGCTAAAACAGGCTTTAGCTCCTACAATGAGCAGTTCTTC. Protein: CASGLAKTGFSSYNEQFF.

The chain recombines TRBV4-1 with TRBJ1-4; no clear D. The V gene's germline CDR1 is MGHRA and CDR2 YSYEKL. This CDR3 has 15 residues. With 1 base removed from V and 2 bases from J, the gap between germline ends came to 8 bases. This chain's CDR3 is CASSQAMTTNEKLFF. The CDR3 DNA is TGCGCCAGCAGCCAAGCGATGACCACTAATGAAAAACTGTTTTTT.

CDR3 amino acids: CASSDRTGLLSQPQHF. In DNA, the CDR3 is TGTGCCAGCAGTGACCGGACAGGGCTCCTAAGTCAGCCCCAGCATTTT. This chain links TRBV6-1 with TRBJ1-5, with TRBD1 identical over 8 bases. CDR1 and CDR2 from the germline V gene are MNHNS and SASEGT. There are 16 residues in the CDR3. Trimming removed 3 bases from V and 6 bases from J; junction bases left unmatched: 10.

The rearrangement links TRBV2 to TRBJ1-2, with TRBD1 matching 10 bases. CDR1 and CDR2 from the germline V gene are SNHLY and FYNNEI. V lost 4 bases, J lost 4 bases, and 6 bases stayed unmatched. The CDR3 has 15 residues. This CDR3 reads CASSGRDRGIYGYTF. In DNA, the CDR3 is TGTGCCAGCAGTGGCCGGGACAGGGGAATCTATGGCTACACCTTC.

The DNA of the CDR3 is TGTGCCAGCAGCCCACAGGGGCAGAACACTGAAGCTTTCTTT. Translation: CASSPQGQNTEAFF. The chain combines TRBV9 with TRBJ1-1; 7 bases match TRBD1. Losses at the gene ends were 4 bases for V and 1 base for J; bases not matched to a gene: 4. Germline-derived CDR1 and CDR2 are SGDLS and YYNGEE. The CDR3 spans 14 residues.

The chain combines TRBV2 with TRBJ1-1; D is undetermined. This CDR3 has 17 amino acids. Germline CDR1 and CDR2: SNHLY and FYNNEI. Trimming took 3 bases from V and 0 from J, leaving 17 bases between them. The CDR3 loop reads CASSDYWSPTLNTEAFF. Written as DNA, the CDR3 is TGTGCCAGCAGTGATTACTGGAGCCCAACCTTGAACACTGAAGCTTTCTTT.

J is TRBJ1-1 and V is TRBV7-9; D is uncertain. The CDR3 spans 14 residues. Trimming took 4 bases from V and 6 from J, leaving 15 bases between them. CDR1 and CDR2 from the germline V gene are SEHNR and FQNEAQ (reference sequence). The CDR3 DNA follows: TGTGCCAGCAGCTCGGTCATGGGTTCTGCTGAAGCTTTCTTT. Protein sequence: CASSSVMGSAEAFF.

CDR3: CASSSGQGGEKLFF. The DNA for the CDR3 is TGTGCCAGCTCATCAGGACAGGGGGGAGAAAAACTGTTTTTT. This chain links TRBV18 with TRBJ1-4; 10 bases fit TRBD1. Germline V gene data show CDR1 as KGHSH and CDR2 as LQKENI. V lost 5 bases and J lost 8; bases outside the gene matches: 5. The CDR3 consists of 14 residues.

The chain couples TRBV5-4 to TRBJ2-7, with TRBD2 matching over 9 bases. CDR3 length equals 15 residues. Germline V lookup: CDR1 SGHNT, CDR2 YYREEE (reference sequence). Losses at the gene ends were 4 bases for V and 2 bases for J; bases not matched to a gene: 7. CDR3 sequence (DNA): TGTGCCAGCAGCGTGGATGCTAGCGGGACCTACGAGCAGTACTTC. It specifies CASSVDASGTYEQYF.

The chain employs TRBV5-4 and TRBJ1-1; D might be TRBD1 (6 bases). The length of the CDR3 is 14 residues. Germline V gene data show CDR1 as SGHNT and CDR2 as YYREEE (reference sequence). V was shortened by 4 bases and J by 3 bases, with 13 bases between the two germline ends. In DNA, the CDR3 is TGTGCCAGCAGCCCAGGGGTTAGGGACACTGAAGCTTTCTTT. Amino acids: CASSPGVRDTEAFF.

The chain uses TRBV9 and TRBJ2-7, with D tentatively TRBD2 (6 bases). CDR1 is SGDLS and CDR2 is YYNGEE in the germline V gene. Trimming took 2 bases from V and 6 from J, leaving 12 bases between them. The CDR3 sequence is 13 residues long. CDR3 sequence (DNA): TGTGCCAGCAGCGTGGAGGGAGCTGGCGAGCAGTACTTC. It yields the protein CASSVEGAGEQYF.

DNA of the CDR3: TGTGCCAGCAGCTTGCAGGAAGATTCACCCCTCCACTTT. Translating it yields CASSLQEDSPLHF. This chain uses TRBV5-4 with TRBJ1-6; D not certain. The CDR3 runs 13 residues. V was pared by 1 base and J by 8 bases, with 7 bases between. Germline CDR1 is SGHNT and CDR2 is YYREEE (reference sequence).

V usage is TRBV9 and J usage is TRBJ1-4; a possible D gene is TRBD1 (6 bases). CDR1 SGDLS and CDR2 YYNGEE come from the germline V gene. The CDR3 spans 14 residues. Trimming shortened V by 1 base and J by 8 bases, and 12 bases separated the two germline ends. The CDR3 here is CASSVSGGEEKLFF. The CDR3 DNA sequence: TGTGCCAGCAGCGTATCGGGGGGCGAGGAAAAACTGTTTTTT. The whole variable domain, remainder taken from reference TRBV9 and TRBJ1-4, is DSGVTQTPKHLITATGQRVTLRCSPRSGDLSVYWYQQSLDQGLQFLIQYYNGEERAKGNILERFSAQQFPDLHSELNLSSLELGDSALYFCASSVSGGEEKLFFGSGTQLSVL.

The CDR3 DNA reads TGCGCCAGCAGGGGGTGGCAGGAGATCAATCAGCCCCAGCATTTT. Amino acids: CASRGWQEINQPQHF. This chain uses TRBV10-1 with TRBJ1-5; unclear D gene. Trimming removed 6 bases at V and 3 bases at J, with 15 bases between. There are 15 residues in the CDR3. Germline CDR1 and CDR2: WNHNN and SYGVQD (reference sequence).

The chain uses TRBV7-9 and TRBJ2-7; TRBD1 aligns across 11 bases. The CDR3 contains 15 residues. Trimming at V came to 5 bases and at J to 2 bases, leaving 5 bases not matched to a gene. CDR1 and CDR2 (germline): SEHNR, FQNEAQ (reference sequence). The CDR3 DNA is TGTGCCAGCAGCCAACCGGGACAGGGGGCCTACGAGCAGTACTTC. Translated: CASSQPGQGAYEQYF.

The chain couples TRBV5-1 to TRBJ2-1; TRBD2 matches 9 bases. V dropped 1 base and J dropped 8; count of bases not matched to a gene: 7. CDR3 length equals 15 residues. Germline V gene sequence: CDR1 SGHRS, CDR2 YFSETQ. The CDR3 sequence is CASSLRAGGPHEQFF. DNA of the CDR3: TGCGCCAGCAGCTTGCGGGCGGGGGGGCCACATGAGCAGTTCTTC.

This chain uses TRBV6-1 with TRBJ2-5; no definite D call. V lost 3 bases and J lost 5, with 10 bases in between. The CDR3 totals 13 residues. Germline CDR1 MNHNS, CDR2 SASEGT. CDR3 amino acids: CASSDGFGETQYF. For the CDR3, the DNA is TGTGCCAGCAGTGACGGTTTCGGGGAGACCCAGTACTTC.

The chain combines TRBV10-2 with TRBJ2-1; 7 nucleotides align to TRBD1. Trimming took 8 bases from V and 4 from J; bases not matched to a gene: 11. CDR3 size: 15 residues. Germline CDR1 WSHSY, CDR2 SAAADI. CDR3 region: CASLQPGQRYNEQFF. The CDR3, as DNA: TGCGCCAGCTTGCAACCGGGACAGCGATACAATGAGCAGTTCTTC.

CDR3 DNA sequence: TGTGCCTGGAGTGTCGAGCGCAATCAGCCCCAGCATTTT. It codes for CAWSVERNQPQHF. This rearrangement joins TRBV30 to TRBJ1-5; D not certain. Germline V gene sequence: CDR1 GTSNPN, CDR2 SVGIG (reference sequence). V was shortened by 0 bases and J by 2 bases, with 5 bases between the two germline ends. This CDR3 is built from 13 residues. The full variable domain, rest sourced from reference TRBV30 and TRBJ1-5, is SQTIHQWPATLVQPVGSPLSLECTVEGTSNPNLYWYRQAAGRGLQLLFYSVGIGQISSEVPQNLSASRPQDRQFILSSKKLLLSDSGFYLCAWSVERNQPQHFGDGTRLSIL.

The chain links TRBV19 to TRBJ1-2; no firm D call. Trimming took off 4 bases at V and 3 bases at J, with 6 bases between the two ends. The length of the CDR3 is 12 residues. From germline, CDR1 is LNHDA and CDR2 SQIVND (reference sequence). The CDR3 sequence is CASSTEYYGYTF. The CDR3 DNA sequence: TGTGCCAGTAGTACTGAGTACTATGGCTACACCTTC.

This chain joins TRBV18 and TRBJ1-2; no clear D gene. The germline gives CDR1 KGHSH, CDR2 LQKENI. Trimming removed 0 bases at V and 3 bases at J, with 11 bases between. This CDR3 is built from 15 residues. The CDR3 bases are TGTGCCAGCTCACCACCGCCGCGAGTACACTATGGCTACACCTTC. The encoded protein is CASSPPPRVHYGYTF. Full variable domain (outside the CDR3, taken from reference TRBV18 and TRBJ1-2): NAGVMQNPRHLVRRRGQEARLRCSPMKGHSHVYWYRQLPEEGLKFMVYLQKENIIDESGMPKERFSAEFPKEGPSILRIQQVVRGDSAAYFCASSPPPRVHYGYTFGSGTRLTVV.

The chain employs TRBV7-9 and TRBJ1-1; 9 bases agree with TRBD1. Unmatched junction bases numbered 9, after V lost 3 bases and J lost 1 base. Germline CDR1 is SEHNR and CDR2 is FQNEAQ (reference sequence). The CDR3 has 17 residues. CDR3 bases: TGTGCCAGCAGCTTCGGCCGGGACAGGGCGGCGAACACTGAAGCTTTCTTT. Its translation is CASSFGRDRAANTEAFF.

The rearrangement uses TRBV6-6 and TRBJ2-7; TRBD1 matches 8 bases. The CDR3 sequence is 15 residues long. CDR1 is MNHNY and CDR2 is SVGAGI in the germline V gene (reference sequence). V trimming: 2 bases; J trimming: 5 bases; junction bases outside the gene matches: 8. CDR3: CASSYRETGDDEQYF. The DNA for the CDR3 is TGTGCCAGCAGTTACAGGGAGACAGGGGACGACGAGCAGTACTTC.

The chain carries TRBV18 and TRBJ1-5; 7 nucleotides align to TRBD1. Germline lookup yields CDR1 KGHSH and CDR2 LQKENI. The CDR3 covers 14 residues. The V segment lost 4 bases and the J segment 5 bases; nucleotides outside the gene matches: 5. CDR3 coding DNA: TGTGCCAGCTCACAACAGGGGAAGGATCAGCCCCAGCATTTT. Its translation is CASSQQGKDQPQHF.